The following is a TCR beta chain sequence with its context. Its antigen is still unknown. No quality values exist for individual bases; no much larger clone is one base distant. The sample's time point, from its label and the paper: baseline before first vaccination. The vaccinee samples were drawn from two UK trials, COV001 and COV002, one of which was a single-blind randomized controlled phase 2/3 trial testing AZD1222 (ChAdOx1 nCoV-19) in healthy adults. For TCRbeta chain sequencing, PBMC samples were collected from trial participants at day 0 and at day 28 after the second dose. The CDR3 regions of human TCRbeta chains were subjected to immunosequencing. In the authors' own workflow: Repertoire TCRs were matched against a reference library of SARS-CoV-2-specific TCRs generated with the MIRA antigen-specificity platform. Breadth meant the fraction of unique TCRs that were SARS-CoV-2-associated, whereas depth meant the fraction of total T cells that were SARS-CoV-2-associated. Using the MIRA data, each spike-specific TCR was assigned both to the spike region to which the TCR was reactive and to a CD4 or CD8 class. Log10-transformed breadth and depth values were compared by one-way ANOVA with Sidak's multiple comparisons tests. TCRdb's version of the immuneACCESS table is confined to in-frame rearrangements and falls short of the full clone set. An unresolved V gene accounts for under half of the shortfall where checked; the remainder is of unknown origin. The V and J calls and clone size were taken over from that table, and D and trimming were inferred from the DNA. This sample holds about 140,000 clones; about 91% were observed only once. The top ten constitute roughly 4.7% of the sample.

V is cut by 3 bases and J by 1 base, and the space between the germline ends is 4 bases. The germline V gene provides CDR1 SGHDT and CDR2 YYEEEE. Reading from cysteine to phenylalanine, the CDR3 counts 12 amino acids. This entry keeps only the CDR3 DNA: 36 bases, framed from base 1. The data stem from a study of T cell responses to AZD1222 COVID-19 vaccine (dated by TCRdb to about 2021). Regarding the complete study: AZD1222 recipients given second doses at about 4 weeks or at about 12 weeks were pooled, since spike-specific TCR depth and breadth were not found to differ between the two schedules. A total of approximately 230 trial participants underwent TCR sequencing, of whom 200 to 220 received two doses of AZD1222 and 26 received two doses of the MenACWY control vaccine. Enrollment into the trials was organized by age into subgroups of 18-55, 56-69 and 70-plus years, and those subgroups contained roughly 150, 30 and 60 TCR-sequenced participants, respectively. Broad study findings and their caveats: CD4 TCRs associated with the vaccine covered the entire spike protein, and the dominant responses were in regions 160-218 and 743-854. Reportedly, almost half of the unique spike-specific TCRs recognized epitopes lying outside the regions that are mutated in the B.1.351 and B.1.1.7 variants. Because no day 14 peak-response samples were available, repertoires were characterized only after the peak T cell response. Conclusions about previously exposed vaccinees were limited because only 6 or 7 AZD1222 recipients were SARS-CoV-2 seropositive at baseline. The 56-69-year group was small, and its depth increase did not reach significance, likely because of low power. Participants were mostly white British and included more females than males, and it was suggested by the authors that clonal diversity may have been underestimated. After two AZD1222 doses, both the breadth and the depth of spike-specific TCRs were significantly higher than at day 0 and than in MenACWY recipients.

Sample: peripheral blood, taken on day 0 of AZD1222 vaccination. Here the chain combines TRBV5-6 and TRBJ1-1; the D segment cannot be called with confidence. The TCR sequence derives from an adult in good health. For the CDR3, the sequence is CASSWWNTEAFF. The DNA reads TGTGCCAGCAGCTGGTGGAACACTGAAGCTTTCTTT. With all but the CDR3 taken from the reference TRBV5-6 and TRBJ1-1 genes, the full variable domain is: DAGVTQSPTHLIKTRGQQVTLRCSPKSGHDTVSWYQQALGQGPQFIFQYYEEEERQRGNFPDRFSGHQFPNYSSELNVNALLLGDSALYLCASSWWNTEAFFGQGTRLTVV.